This T cell receptor (beta chain) was recorded in a study of read filtering for tumor transcriptome and immune sequencing. Study context: Revised staging placed eight or nine patients in R-ISS I, about 15 in II, about 7 in III. Per sample, TCR-region reads ranged about 3.5 to 11 million by IR-seq, roughly 75 to 1273 by RNA-seq. Whole-transcriptome libraries were prepared after DNase treatment. Study results and caveats: Correlation between methods rose after single-read clonotypes were removed.

There are many counts of this clonotype. Its antigen remains unknown. From 300 to 450 ng of RNA, a library with molecular barcoded alpha/delta and beta/gamma adaptors was made. TCRdb re-called the reads through MiXCR, storing one row per CDR3 protein. Of fewer than 45,000 distinct CDR3 sequences listed, around an eighth are singletons. V dropped 5 bases and J dropped 9 bases, with 17 bases sitting between them. From germline, CDR1 is SGHVS and CDR2 FNYEAQ. This CDR3 is built from 14 residues. Sample: a population of CD138-negative cells sorted from bone marrow. The chain combines TRBV7-6 with TRBJ1-5; D is ambiguous. The sequence derives from a donor at least 40 years old with multiple myeloma. The CDR3 loop reads CASSLDYGARPQHF. Written as DNA, the CDR3 is TGTGCCAGCAGCCTAGACTACGGCGCTCGGCCCCAGCATTTT. The full variable domain, rest sourced from reference TRBV7-6 and TRBJ1-5, is GAGVSQSPRYKVTKRGQDVALRCDPISGHVSLYWYRQALGQGPEFLTYFNYEAQQDKSGLPNDRFSAERPEGSISTLTIQRTEQRDSAMYRCASSLDYGARPQHFGDGTRLSIL.